A single sample gave rise to the 2 T cell receptor beta chains below, sequenced in a study of cytomegalovirus exposure and HLA in healthy donors (dated by TCRdb to 2016 to 2017). Library construction relied on the immunoSEQ multiplex PCR assay. For the multiplex PCR, a mixture combining 60 forward primers for TCR Vbeta segments and 13 reverse primers for TCR Jbeta segments was used. Drawn from immuneACCESS, this table holds only the in-frame rearrangements with V and J called that TCRdb kept. Clones are partly lost; checked studies trace under half to an unresolved V gene and leave the rest unexplained. For this sample there are 65,000 to 90,000 clones; just under 75% appear just once. The top ten constitute roughly 4.2% of the sample. The source material was PBMCs. These receptors were taken from a man aged 55 to 70 in good health and CMV-seronegative.

The genes are TRBV29-1 and TRBJ1-3, with 12 bases aligning to TRBD1. The germline CDR1 and CDR2 sequences are SQVTM and ANQGSEA. The CDR3 runs to 16 residues. Germline trimming cut 7 bases from V and 2 bases from J; bases unmatched to any gene: 9. CDR3 nucleotides: TGCAGCGCCACGCCGGGACAGGGGGCGACTGGAAACACCATATATTTT. Amino acids: CSATPGQGATGNTIYF. Supplemented by reference TRBV29-1 and TRBJ1-3, the full variable domain reads SAVISQKPSRDICQRGTSLTIQCQVDSQVTMMFWYRQQPGQSLTLIATANQGSEATYESGFVIDKFPISRPNLTFSTLTVSNMSPEDSSIYLCSATPGQGATGNTIYFGEGSWLTVV.

Remarks on this clone: A read error may account for a junction end that differs from germline. The V and J genes are TRBV16 and TRBJ2-7; 7 nucleotides line up with TRBD2. CDR1 is KGHSY, CDR2 FQNENV, per germline. The CDR3 is 15 residues long. The CDR3 protein is CASSQGRVSSYEQCF. CDR3 coding DNA: TGTGCCAGCAGCCAAGGGAGGGTCAGCTCCTACGAGCAGTGCTTC. Supplemented by reference TRBV16 and TRBJ2-7, the full variable domain reads GEEVAQTPKHLVRGEGQKAKLYCAPIKGHSYVFWYQQVLKNEFKFLISFQNENVFDETGMPKERFSAKCLPNSPCSLEIQATKLEDSAVYFCASSQGRVSSYEQCFGPGTRLTVT.